This entry is about one T cell receptor (beta chain). Its antigen is not known. The entry originates in a study of monozygotic twins with inflammatory bowel disease. Notes on the study in general: The existence of one strong signal or clonotype linked to IBD lacked support. Among IBD patients, fewer clonotypes were shared with others than among healthy twins, especially with disease activity. Patients received differing immunosuppressive treatments, which may have added variability to their repertoires.

A 6-nucleotide sample barcode was carried by the UMIs, which template switching added. No DNA is given; TCRdb re-called the 5' RACE reads and lists each CDR3 protein once. In all, the sample yields approximately 200,000 distinct CDR3 sequences. The specimen sequenced was blood. The receptor was isolated from a human donor with ulcerative colitis or Crohn's disease, or a healthy co-twin of an affected twin (not recorded which).

CDR3 loop: CASSLVLDNEQFF. This chain links TRBV7-7 with TRBJ2-1. Germline CDR1 is SSHAT and CDR2 is FNYEAQ (reference sequence). The CDR3 extends over 13 amino acids.